This TCR beta chain was identified in a study of OX40 agonist ivuxolimab in advanced cancers. Germline CDR1 SQVTM, CDR2 ANQGSEA. CDR3 length: 13 amino acids. Trimming cost V 6 bases and J 1 base, with 10 bases left between them. The method was immunoSEQ multiplex PCR; TCRdb's version includes in-frame clones alone and lacks a portion of them. Of approximately 43,000 clones in the sample, just under 90% were seen once. The receptor was derived from an adult with an advanced solid tumor such as melanoma, head and neck, liver or kidney cancer. The sequencing here drew on CD4+ or CD8+ T cells sorted from blood, taken in a trial of the OX40 agonist ivuxolimab. The V gene is TRBV29-1, the J gene TRBJ2-1; no clear D gene. As DNA, the CDR3 is TGCAGCGTCAGACTCGTTTCCTACAATGAGCAGTTCTTC. Translated: CSVRLVSYNEQFF.